The clone carrying this T cell receptor beta chain was seen a few times. From the RT-PCR reads, TCRdb called clonotypes with MiXCR, one entry per CDR3 protein. The table includes around 700,000 distinct CDR3 sequences, 14% detected once. Germline V gene lookup returns CDR1 MNHEY and CDR2 SMNVEV (reference sequence). V was trimmed by 1 base and J by 2 bases, leaving 11 bases between them. The CDR3 spans 15 residues. V gene TRBV27 combines with J gene TRBJ2-5; TRBD2 might be the D (6 bases). Material for sequencing was memory CD4+ T cells from blood. The source is a female donor in good health, serving as a healthy control. The CDR3 DNA is TGTGCCAGCAGTTTATTCCGGGGGAATCAAGAGACCCAGTACTTC. Protein sequence: CASSLFRGNQETQYF.